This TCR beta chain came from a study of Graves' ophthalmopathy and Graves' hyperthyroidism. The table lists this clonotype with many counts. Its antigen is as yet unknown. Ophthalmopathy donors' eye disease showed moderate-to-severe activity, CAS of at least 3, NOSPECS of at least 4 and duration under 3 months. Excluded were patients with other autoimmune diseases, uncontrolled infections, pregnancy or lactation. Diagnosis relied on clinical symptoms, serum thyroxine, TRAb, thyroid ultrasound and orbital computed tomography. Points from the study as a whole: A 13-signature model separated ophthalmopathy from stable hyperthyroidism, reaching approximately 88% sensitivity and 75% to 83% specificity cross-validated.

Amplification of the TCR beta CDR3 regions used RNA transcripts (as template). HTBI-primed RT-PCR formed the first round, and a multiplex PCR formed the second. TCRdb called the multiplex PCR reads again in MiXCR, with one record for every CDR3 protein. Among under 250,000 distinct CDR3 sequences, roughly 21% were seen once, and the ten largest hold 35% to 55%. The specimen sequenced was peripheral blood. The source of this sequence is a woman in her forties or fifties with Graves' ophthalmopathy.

For the CDR3, the DNA is TGCAGTGCCCCACCCCGGGGGCCGAACACTGAAGCTTTCTTT. Encoded protein: CSAPPRGPNTEAFF. The rearrangement joins TRBV20-1 to TRBJ1-1; D may be TRBD1 (6 bases). The V gene lost 6 bases and the J gene lost 1 base, with 15 bases spanning the gap. Germline CDR1 reads DFQATT; CDR2 reads SNEGSKA (reference sequence). This CDR3 has 14 amino acids.